This TCR beta chain was profiled in a study of T-cell reconstitution after alpha-beta-depleted transplantation in children. The CDR3 spans 15 residues. Germline values: CDR1 SGHAT, CDR2 FQNNGV. The J segment lost 4 bases and the V segment lost 0 bases, leaving 5 bases of the junction unmatched. Construction of the TCRbeta library involved unique molecular identifiers. TCRdb re-derived calls from the PCR reads in MiXCR, one entry per CDR3 protein. The sample includes about 400,000 distinct CDR3 sequences, roughly 15% of them seen just once. The clonotype was recovered from a human donor who donated a stem cell graft to a child with Fanconi anemia. This rearrangement joins TRBV11-2 to TRBJ1-1, with 7 nucleotides matching TRBD1. This sample comprised PBMCs, obtained from the stem cell graft. CDR3 protein: CASSLDDRDGTEAFF. CDR3 bases: TGTGCCAGCAGCTTAGATGACAGGGACGGCACTGAAGCTTTCTTT.